The 18 T cell receptor beta chains below all came from one sample that was sequenced in a study of shared clonotypes between healthy human individuals. Sequenced by immunoSEQ multiplex PCR; TCRdb stores in-frame clones only, minus some. The sample shows 950,000 to 1,100,000 clones, approximately 76% of them seen only once. Material for sequencing was memory CD4+ T cells sorted from blood. Subset in this sample: CD45RA-negative fraction. These receptors all stem from a man between 18 and 29 years old in good health.

This clone came up a few times. CDR3 sequence: CASSKGTGPDTEAFF. CDR3 nucleotides: TGTGCCAGCAGCAAAGGGACGGGTCCGGACACTGAAGCTTTCTTT. The chain uses TRBV7-9 and TRBJ1-1, with D perhaps matching TRBD1 (5 bases). The CDR3 is made up of 15 amino acids. V was shortened by 5 bases and J by 3 bases, with 16 bases between the two germline ends. Germline V gene data show CDR1 as SEHNR and CDR2 as FQNEAQ (reference sequence).

About this clone itself: Sequence at one end of the junction differs from germline and may be a read error. The chain has TRBV7-7 and TRBJ2-7; TRBD2 matches at 9 bases. This CDR3 region has 15 residues. Germline V gene lookup returns CDR1 SSHAT and CDR2 FNYEAQ (reference sequence). In DNA, the CDR3 is TGTGCTAGCAGTTTCCGACTAGCGGCATCCTACGAGCAGTACTTC. This encodes CASSFRLAASYEQYF.

The chain combines TRBV12-5 with TRBJ2-3; D is uncertain. V shed 8 bases and J shed 1 base, with 7 bases lying between them. The CDR3 consists of 12 residues. Germline CDR1 LGHNT, CDR2 FRNRAP. CDR3 coding DNA: TGTGCTAGTTCAGTGGGCACAGATACGCAGTATTTT. It translates to CASSVGTDTQYF.

This clone was counted only a few times. The chain carries TRBV7-6 and TRBJ2-3; D not resolved. In germline, CDR1 is SGHVS, CDR2 FNYEAQ. V was trimmed by 0 bases and J by 4 bases, leaving 8 bases between them. The CDR3 is made up of 14 amino acids. The CDR3: CASSLAPSPDTQYF. As DNA, the CDR3 is TGTGCCAGCAGCTTAGCGCCTTCCCCAGATACGCAGTATTTT.

The V call is TRBV5-1, the J call TRBJ2-1, with TRBD2 matching over 10 bases. J was trimmed by 8 bases and V by 5 bases; bases with no gene match: 4. Germline assignment: CDR1 SGHRS and CDR2 YFSETQ. The CDR3 contains 13 residues. CDR3 in DNA: TGCGCCAGCAGTAAGCGGGAGGGCTATGAGCAGTTCTTC. Its translation is CASSKREGYEQFF.

The chain uses TRBV18 and TRBJ1-1; the D gene is possibly TRBD1 (6 bases). CDR1 is KGHSH and CDR2 is LQKENI in the germline V gene. The CDR3 has 14 amino acids. V dropped 4 bases and J dropped 0 bases, with 9 bases sitting between them. The CDR3 bases are TGTGCCAGCTCACAGGGGGGGGTGAACACTGAAGCTTTCTTT. This translates into CASSQGGVNTEAFF. Full variable domain (outside the CDR3, taken from reference TRBV18 and TRBJ1-1): NAGVMQNPRHLVRRRGQEARLRCSPMKGHSHVYWYRQLPEEGLKFMVYLQKENIIDESGMPKERFSAEFPKEGPSILRIQQVVRGDSAAYFCASSQGGVNTEAFFGQGTRLTVV.

V is TRBV5-1 and J is TRBJ1-6; 9 bases are shared with TRBD1. Per germline, CDR1 SGHRS and CDR2 YFSETQ. This CDR3 has 17 residues. Trimming at V came to 0 bases and at J to 7 bases, leaving 8 bases not matched to a gene. Here the CDR3 DNA reads TGCGCCAGCAGCTTGGATAGGGACAGGGCGACGAATTCACCCCTCCACTTT. Translating it yields CASSLDRDRATNSPLHF.

This clone appeared a few times. V usage is TRBV9 and J usage is TRBJ2-2; D ambiguous. CDR1 is SGDLS and CDR2 is YYNGEE in the germline V gene. Trimming left V 3 bases short and J 7 bases short, with 4 bases between. The CDR3 spans 11 residues. The CDR3: CASSAFGELFF. DNA for the CDR3: TGTGCCAGCAGCGCATTCGGGGAGCTGTTTTTT.

This clone was observed a handful of times. Different DNA sequences within this sample yield the same CDR3. V gene TRBV18 combines with J gene TRBJ2-1; TRBD2 aligns across 13 bases. Germline trimming cut 1 base from V and 4 bases from J; bases unmatched to any gene: 1. Germline CDR1 and CDR2: KGHSH and LQKENI. The CDR3 runs to 16 residues. The CDR3 sequence: CASSPRLAGGYNEQFF. As DNA, the CDR3 is TGTGCCAGCTCACCACGACTAGCGGGGGGTTACAATGAGCAGTTCTTC.

J is TRBJ2-4 and V is TRBV30, with D tentatively TRBD1 (5 bases). Per the germline V gene, CDR1 is GTSNPN and CDR2 is SVGIG (reference sequence). The CDR3 sequence is 13 residues long. V was trimmed by 2 bases and J by 7 bases, leaving 12 bases between them. The CDR3 sequence is CAWSLRVGNIQYF. The CDR3 DNA reads TGTGCCTGGAGTCTCAGGGTGGGGAACATTCAGTACTTC.

V and J are TRBV20-1 and TRBJ2-3, with D possibly being TRBD2 (5 bases). V lost 6 bases to trimming and J lost 6 bases, with 10 bases between them. This CDR3 region has 11 residues. The V gene's germline CDR1 is DFQATT and CDR2 SNEGSKA (reference sequence). CDR3 DNA sequence: TGCAGTGCGACTCCGGGGGATACGCAGTATTTT. This gives the protein CSATPGDTQYF.

This clone came up once. This rearrangement joins TRBV6-5 to TRBJ2-1, with 8 bases fitting TRBD2. Trimming removed 9 bases from V and 4 bases from J; junction bases left unmatched: 2. CDR1 and CDR2 from the germline V gene are MNHEY and SVGAGI. The CDR3 extends over 12 amino acids. The CDR3 loop is CASREGYNEQFF. As DNA, the CDR3 is TGTGCCAGTCGGGAGGGGTACAATGAGCAGTTCTTC.

The V and J genes are TRBV6-6 and TRBJ2-3; 8 positions agree with TRBD1. The CDR3 consists of 16 residues. V lost 6 bases and J lost 6; bases outside the gene matches: 14. CDR1 MNHNY and CDR2 SVGAGI come from the germline V gene (reference sequence). This CDR3 reads CASSPPRTGRMDTQYF. The CDR3 coding sequence is TGTGCCAGCAGCCCCCCGAGGACAGGGCGTATGGATACGCAGTATTTT.

This chain uses TRBV9 with TRBJ2-2; D unclear. The V end was cut by 0 bases, the J end by 5 bases, with 8 bases between. The germline V gene encodes CDR1 SGDLS and CDR2 YYNGEE. This CDR3 contains 14 residues. The CDR3 spells CASSVDPETGELFF. DNA for the CDR3: TGTGCCAGCAGCGTAGATCCCGAAACCGGGGAGCTGTTTTTT.

Turning to this clone: This same CDR3 is encoded by further DNA sequences in the sample. The chain couples TRBV18 to TRBJ2-2, with a possible D match to TRBD1 (6 bases). CDR3 size: 18 residues. Trimming took 1 base from V and 0 from J, leaving 15 bases between them. Per germline, CDR1 KGHSH and CDR2 LQKENI. The CDR3 DNA reads TGTGCCAGCTCACCACGGTCAGGGGAACAGACGAACACCGGGGAGCTGTTTTTT. This gives the protein CASSPRSGEQTNTGELFF.

Only one count was recorded for this clone. The rearrangement joins TRBV2 to TRBJ1-5; D gene ambiguous. Germline loops: CDR1 SNHLY, CDR2 FYNNEI. With 4 bases removed from V and 0 bases from J, the gap between germline ends came to 10 bases. This CDR3 region has 15 residues. CDR3: CASSGSPNSNQPQHF. CDR3 coding DNA: TGTGCCAGCAGTGGGTCTCCTAATAGCAATCAGCCCCAGCATTTT.

J is TRBJ1-6 and V is TRBV27; perhaps TRBD1 as D (6 bases). This CDR3 comprises 15 residues. The germline V gene encodes CDR1 MNHEY and CDR2 SMNVEV (reference sequence). Trimming shortened V by 0 bases and J by 10 bases, and 13 bases separated the two germline ends. DNA of the CDR3: TGTGCCAGCAGTTTATCGGTAGGGGGAAACTCACCCCTCCACTTT. It is translated as CASSLSVGGNSPLHF.

There are a few counts of this clone. The chain links TRBV2 to TRBJ1-1; D is perhaps TRBD1 (5 bases). Trimming left V 7 bases short and J 1 base short, with 10 bases between. Germline V gene sequence: CDR1 SNHLY, CDR2 FYNNEI. The CDR3 runs 13 residues. The CDR3 loop is CASTRAENTEAFF. CDR3 DNA sequence: TGTGCCAGCACCAGGGCGGAGAACACTGAAGCTTTCTTT.